This T cell receptor beta chain stems from a study of T cells expressing NK-cell markers. CDR1 and CDR2 from the germline V gene are LNHNV and YYDKDF (reference sequence). CDR3 length equals 21 residues. Reanalyzing the 5' RACE reads, TCRdb keeps one entry per CDR3 protein, without DNA. Recorded for this sample: 400,000 or so distinct CDR3 sequences. This chain uses TRBV15 with TRBJ2-1; TCRdb's D call of TRBD2 is untestable without DNA. Sequenced: blood T cells: a sorted CD56 or NKG2C T cell subset, CD4+ or CD8+ T cells, or bulk PBMC T cells (not recorded which). The sequence was collected from a woman aged 45-60 years in good health. Here the CDR3 reads CATSREINYGTSGSSYNEQFF.